The clone carrying this TCR beta chain was picked up many times. This entry is derived from a study of spatial heterogeneity in lung cancer. Across the study: Detected beta-chain sequences consistently exceeded alpha-chain sequences.

Trimming stripped 6 bases from V and 4 bases from J, with 13 bases between. The CDR3 spans 13 residues. Per germline, CDR1 DFQATT and CDR2 SNEGSKA (reference sequence). In TCRdb, the 5' RACE reads were re-called with MiXCR into one record per CDR3 protein. The table records roughly 20,000 distinct CDR3 sequences, around 4.6% of them present only once. Regarding time point: sample taken at primary tumor resection. From tumor, nontumor lung or frozen PBMC, whole RNA was taken unsorted for sequencing. The chain joins TRBV20-1 to TRBJ2-1, with D tentatively TRBD1 or TRBD2 (6 bases each). The material sequenced was PBMCs, taken at surgery. This clonotype was obtained from a male donor with early-stage non-small cell lung cancer. CDR3: CSAIVGGYNEQFF. The DNA for the CDR3 is TGCAGTGCGATAGTAGGGGGGTACAATGAGCAGTTCTTC.